This is a list of T cell receptor beta chains from one sample in a study of T cell responses to AZD1222 COVID-19 vaccine. This table comes from immunoSEQ multiplex PCR, and its TCRdb copy is limited to in-frame clones, with some not included. There are 100,000 to 150,000 clones in the sample; roughly 89% occur only once, and 6.3% lies in the top ten. Sequenced material: peripheral blood, taken on day 0 of AZD1222 vaccination. The source of these receptors is an adult in good health. Both conserved end residues are part of each CDR3. Fields, in order: D gene, clone size, J gene, V gene, CDR3 length, CDR3 DNA, CDR3 protein. D genes are given only for firm matches. Some rows mark clone size as missing; the rest say once, few, many or name a class of expanded clone.

NA,NA,TRBJ2-7,TRBV25-1,13,TGTGCCAGCAGTGGCGGGGTCTCCTACGAGCAGTACTTC,CASSGGVSYEQYF
NA,NA,TRBJ2-1,TRBV30,14,TGTGCCAATCGGGGGCAGGGGGATGTCAATGAGCAGTTCTTC,CANRGQGDVNEQFF
NA,NA,TRBJ1-2,TRBV10-3,16,TGTGCCATCAGTGACTCACCTGGGACTTGGGGAGAATACTACACCTTC,CAISDSPGTWGEYYTF
NA,NA,TRBJ1-2,TRBV4-1,13,TGCGCCACTTCGACCGAATACAACTATGGCTACACCTTC,CATSTEYNYGYTF
TRBD1,once,TRBJ1-2,TRBV6-5,14,TGTGCCAGCAGCCAGGACAGGGGTTCTTATGGCTACACCTTC,CASSQDRGSYGYTF
NA,NA,TRBJ2-7,TRBV7-9,11,TGTGCCAGCAGCTTCGAGTACGAGCAGTACTTC,CASSFEYEQYF
NA,once,TRBJ2-7,TRBV7-2,13,TGTGCCAGCAGCTTTTGGGCGGGCTTGGAGCAGTACTTC,CASSFWAGLEQYF
NA,NA,TRBJ1-5,TRBV9,15,TGTGCCAGCAGCGTAGGGGTCCAGGGAGCTCAGCCCCAGCATTTT,CASSVGVQGAQPQHF
NA,NA,TRBJ1-2,TRBV27,12,TGTGCCAGCAGGATGACAGGATTTGGCTACACCTTC,CASRMTGFGYTF
TRBD1,NA,TRBJ2-1,TRBV5-1,16,TGCGCCAGCAGCGAAAGACAGGGAGCATCGGTTGATGAGCAGTTCTTC,CASSERQGASVDEQFF
NA,few,TRBJ1-1,TRBV27,14,TGTGCCAGCAGCCCATCGGTCCAGTACACTGAAGCTTTCTTT,CASSPSVQYTEAFF
NA,NA,TRBJ1-1,TRBV25-1,13,TGTGCCAGCCGGACGGTACATTTTAGTGAAGCTTTCTTT,CASRTVHFSEAFF
NA,NA,TRBJ1-2,TRBV9,15,TGTGCCAGCAGTGGAACCACAGGGAAAGGGTATGGCTACACCTTC,CASSGTTGKGYGYTF
NA,NA,TRBJ1-2,TRBV21-1,13,TGTGCCAGCAGCAAAACCGGACCGTATGGCTACACCTTC,CASSKTGPYGYTF
TRBD2,NA,TRBJ2-5,TRBV6-5,16,TGTGCCAGCAGTTACTCCATAGCGGGGACCCAAGAGACCCAGTACTTC,CASSYSIAGTQETQYF
TRBD2,NA,TRBJ2-1,TRBV19,15,TGTGCCAGTAGTTACGACGGGGGGGCCGGCAATGAGCAGTTCTTC,CASSYDGGAGNEQFF